The 8 T cell receptor beta chains presented below share a single source sample, sequenced in a study of T cells in localized non-small cell lung cancer. Measured with immunoSEQ multiplex PCR; TCRdb has only the in-frame clones, and not every one. The sample yields over 950 clones, 26% seen once. The specimen comprised normal lung tissue next to the tumor, sampled before any cancer treatment. These TCRs come from a man aged 35 to 69 with stage II lung adenocarcinoma.

The chain joins TRBV6-8 to TRBJ1-6; D is unclear. The CDR3 consists of 14 residues. The germline CDR1 and CDR2 sequences are MNHGY and SAAAGT. Trimming left V 7 bases short and J 2 bases short, with 9 bases between. The DNA of the CDR3 is TGTGCCAGCATTACTAGCACCTATAATTCACCCCTCCACTTT. It encodes CASITSTYNSPLHF.

The chain joins TRBV29-1 to TRBJ1-1, with D possibly matching TRBD1 (5 bases). Germline V gene data show CDR1 as SQVTM and CDR2 as ANQGSEA. The CDR3 has 14 residues. V was clipped by 4 bases and J by 3 bases, with 15 bases between them. Written as DNA, the CDR3 is TGCAGCGTTGTCTTAGAGGGGTTAGACACTGAAGCTTTCTTT. Translating gives CSVVLEGLDTEAFF.

This clone was seen more than once but under ten times. This chain joins TRBV6-8 and TRBJ2-5; D possibly matches TRBD1 or TRBD2 (5 bases each). Deletions cut 10 bases from V and 5 bases from J, with 20 bases between. CDR3 size: 14 residues. CDR1 is MNHGY and CDR2 is SAAAGT in the germline V gene. The CDR3 is CATRDGGPKETQYF. The CDR3 bases are TGTGCCACCAGGGACGGTGGCCCCAAGGAGACCCAGTACTTC.

This clone was detected only a few times. The chain couples TRBV30 to TRBJ2-7, with 8 bases aligning to TRBD1. CDR1 is GTSNPN and CDR2 is SVGIG in the germline V gene (reference sequence). V dropped 3 bases and J dropped 4; count of bases not matched to a gene: 2. The CDR3 spans 12 residues. This CDR3 reads CAWRDRAYEQYF. CDR3 in DNA: TGTGCCTGGAGGGACAGGGCGTACGAGCAGTACTTC.

The chain uses TRBV19 and TRBJ1-1; the D gene is possibly TRBD1 (6 bases). This CDR3 region has 17 residues. V lost 3 bases to trimming and J lost 0 bases, with 17 bases between them. Germline CDR1 LNHDA, CDR2 SQIVND (reference sequence). The CDR3 sequence: CASSMRQGSRMNTEAFF. DNA for the CDR3: TGTGCCAGTAGTATGCGGCAGGGGTCCCGAATGAACACTGAAGCTTTCTTT.

This chain links TRBV4-1 with TRBJ2-5, with 7 bases identical to TRBD2. Trimming cost V 4 bases and J 4 bases; bases outside gene matches: 6. This CDR3 region has 14 residues. CDR1 MGHRA and CDR2 YSYEKL come from the germline V gene. The CDR3 spells CASSPSTSRETQYF. The CDR3 DNA reads as TGCGCCAGCAGCCCTTCGACTAGCAGAGAGACCCAGTACTTC.

The V and J genes are TRBV9 and TRBJ2-3; D gene unclear. Trimming cost V 5 bases and J 2 bases, with 12 bases left between them. The CDR3 is 14 amino acids. Germline CDR1 SGDLS, CDR2 YYNGEE. This chain's CDR3 is CASSDSTPTDTQYF. The CDR3 DNA reads as TGTGCCAGCAGTGATAGTACTCCCACAGATACGCAGTATTTT.

This clone was counted between two and nine times. The V call is TRBV7-5, the J call TRBJ2-7; the table calls TRBD1, which could not be checked here. TRBV7-5 is labeled a pseudogene. The CDR3 length is 15 residues. CDR3 amino acids: CANSLNRDSAYEQYF. In DNA form, the CDR3 reads TGTGCCAACAGCTTAAATCGAGACAGCGCCTACGAGCAGTACTTC.